This T cell receptor (beta chain) was sequenced during a study of shared clonotypes between healthy human individuals. Overall study findings and caveats: Deeper or shallower sequencing was expected to change how clonotypes are shared among donors.

Looked up from germline, CDR1 is SGHRS and CDR2 is YFSETQ. The CDR3 is 17 residues long. The V end lost 0 bases, the J end lost 4 bases, and 18 bases lay between the germline ends. PBMC DNA, left unsorted, was sequenced on ten immunoSEQ deep assay plates. Here immunoSEQ multiplex PCR was the method, and the copy in TCRdb shows in-frame clones only, minus some. The table lists some 530,000 clones, around 73% of them singletons. Comments on this clone: Its antigen is not known.

This clonotype was obtained from a woman in her thirties or forties in good health. Some clones in this sample may be carry-over from other donors' samples. V gene TRBV5-1 combines with J gene TRBJ2-3, with a possible D match to TRBD2 (5 bases). The source material was PBMCs. In DNA, the CDR3 is TGCGCCAGCAGCTTGGGGGCGCGTCGGGGAGAGGCAGATACGCAGTATTTT. As protein: CASSLGARRGEADTQYF.